The clone carrying this TCR beta chain occurred once. Its antigen is as yet unknown. The data derive from a study of cytomegalovirus exposure and HLA in healthy donors. Findings of the study overall: Researchers reported from a later analysis that most CMV-associated TCR beta chains appeared HLA-restricted.

The CDR3 loop spans 15 amino acids. V shed 4 bases, J shed 6 bases, and the junction held 7 bases outside the gene matches. The germline gives CDR1 MGHRA, CDR2 YSYEKL. The PCR had 60 Vbeta and 13 Jbeta primers. The assay was immunoSEQ multiplex PCR, and TCRdb's table has in-frame clones only and misses some. The profile shows approximately 150,000 clones, roughly 80% of them singletons. The specimen sequenced was PBMCs. The sequence derives from a woman aged 45 to 65 in good health and CMV-seropositive. This chain connects TRBV4-1 to TRBJ2-3, with 10 bases that match TRBD2. The CDR3 reads CASSPLAGALDTQYF. DNA of the CDR3: TGCGCCAGCAGCCCTCTAGCGGGGGCCCTGGATACGCAGTATTTT.